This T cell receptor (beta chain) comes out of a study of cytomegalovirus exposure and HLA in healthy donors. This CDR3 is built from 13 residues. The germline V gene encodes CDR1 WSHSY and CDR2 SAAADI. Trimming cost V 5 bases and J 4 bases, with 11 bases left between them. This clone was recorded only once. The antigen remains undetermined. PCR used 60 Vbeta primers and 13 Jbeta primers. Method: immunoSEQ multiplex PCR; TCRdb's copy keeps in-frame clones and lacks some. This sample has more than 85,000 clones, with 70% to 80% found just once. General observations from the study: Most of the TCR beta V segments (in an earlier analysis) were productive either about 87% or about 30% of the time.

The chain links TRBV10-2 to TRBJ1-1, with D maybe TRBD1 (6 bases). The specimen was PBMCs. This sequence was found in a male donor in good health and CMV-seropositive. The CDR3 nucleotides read TGCGCCAGCAGTCCCACAGGGACCACTGAAGCTTTCTTT. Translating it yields CASSPTGTTEAFF.